The rows below give T cell receptor beta chains drawn from one sample of a study of T cell responses to AZD1222 COVID-19 vaccine. The data were produced by immunoSEQ multiplex PCR, yet TCRdb's version contains in-frame clones alone and is incomplete. The repertoire consists of 100,000 to 150,000 clones, with 85% to 90% occurring once and the leading ten covering around 3.1%. Specimen: peripheral blood, collected on day 0 of AZD1222 vaccination. The origin of the receptors is an adult in good health. The CDR3 runs from the conserved cysteine through the conserved F or W. The D gene is left open where the match is weak. Rows give clone size only sometimes, using once, few, many, or a class for an expanded clone.

D: TRBD2
V: TRBV7-8
size: NA
J: TRBJ2-3
CDR3: CASSAAGRTDTQYF
DNA: TGTGCCAGCAGCGCAGCGGGACGCACAGATACGCAGTATTTT

D: TRBD2
V: TRBV27
size: NA
J: TRBJ2-1
CDR3: CASSSGTRTYNEQFF
DNA: TGTGCCAGCAGTTCAGGGACTAGAACCTACAATGAGCAGTTCTTC

D: NA
V: TRBV7-8
size: NA
J: TRBJ1-1
CDR3: CASSLGWVAEAFF
DNA: TGTGCCAGCAGCTTAGGATGGGTCGCCGAAGCTTTCTTT

D: TRBD1
V: TRBV9
size: NA
J: TRBJ1-1
CDR3: CASGQLQGAEGDTEAFF
DNA: TGTGCCAGCGGACAACTACAGGGGGCGGAAGGTGACACTGAAGCTTTCTTT

D: NA
V: TRBV19
size: NA
J: TRBJ2-2
CDR3: CASTPGRGDTGELFF
DNA: TGTGCCAGTACCCCAGGTAGAGGTGACACCGGGGAGCTGTTTTTT

D: NA
V: TRBV5-1
size: NA
J: TRBJ2-5
CDR3: CASSPGVQETQYF
DNA: TGCGCCAGCAGCCCCGGGGTCCAAGAGACCCAGTACTTC

D: TRBD1
V: TRBV5-1
size: NA
J: TRBJ2-1
CDR3: CASSLPAGTGIGYNEQFF
DNA: TGCGCCAGCAGCTTGCCGGCCGGGACAGGGATCGGCTACAATGAGCAGTTCTTC

D: NA
V: TRBV24-1
size: NA
J: TRBJ2-3
CDR3: CATSDPGPSSTDTQYF
DNA: TGTGCCACCAGTGACCCGGGGCCTAGTTCCACAGATACGCAGTATTTT

D: NA
V: TRBV12-3/TRBV12-4
size: few
J: TRBJ2-3
CDR3: CASSLTSTDTQYF
DNA: TGTGCCAGCAGTTTGACTAGCACAGATACGCAGTATTTT

D: TRBD1
V: TRBV28
size: NA
J: TRBJ2-7
CDR3: CASTSGGAGEQYF
DNA: TGTGCCAGCACATCAGGGGGCGCCGGCGAGCAGTACTTC

D: TRBD2
V: TRBV27
size: NA
J: TRBJ2-7
CDR3: CASTPSLAGGEQYF
DNA: TGTGCCAGCACCCCCAGCCTAGCGGGAGGAGAGCAGTACTTC

D: NA
V: TRBV6-5
size: NA
J: TRBJ1-1
CDR3: CASLFYGRDTEAFF
DNA: TGTGCCAGTTTATTCTATGGTAGGGACACTGAAGCTTTCTTT

D: NA
V: TRBV9
size: NA
J: TRBJ1-2
CDR3: CASSVAGYGYTF
DNA: TGTGCCAGCAGCGTAGCTGGGTATGGCTACACCTTC

D: NA
V: TRBV10-3
size: NA
J: TRBJ1-1
CDR3: CAISDPTKGNTEAFF
DNA: TGTGCCATCAGTGACCCTACGAAGGGAAACACTGAAGCTTTCTTT

D: TRBD1
V: TRBV6-6
size: NA
J: TRBJ1-5
CDR3: CASSRWGGQGSNQPQHF
DNA: TGTGCCAGCAGTCGATGGGGGGGACAGGGTAGCAATCAGCCCCAGCATTTT

D: NA
V: TRBV10-3
size: NA
J: TRBJ2-6
CDR3: CATRVRGANVLTF
DNA: TGTGCCACTAGGGTCAGGGGGGCCAACGTCCTGACTTTC

D: TRBD1
V: TRBV7-9
size: NA
J: TRBJ2-5
CDR3: CASSHRDRVQETQYF
DNA: TGTGCCAGCAGCCACCGGGACAGGGTTCAAGAGACCCAGTACTTC

D: NA
V: TRBV27
size: NA
J: TRBJ2-1
CDR3: CASSPGVTYNEQFF
DNA: TGTGCCAGCAGCCCCGGGGTAACCTACAATGAGCAGTTCTTC

D: NA
V: TRBV24-1
size: NA
J: TRBJ2-6
CDR3: CATSLGGSGANVLTF
DNA: TGTGCCACCAGTCTAGGGGGCTCTGGGGCCAACGTCCTGACTTTC

D: NA
V: TRBV15
size: NA
J: TRBJ1-1
CDR3: CATSREGGRHTEAFF
DNA: TGTGCCACCAGCAGGGAGGGAGGGAGACACACTGAAGCTTTCTTT

D: TRBD2
V: TRBV6-2/TRBV6-3
size: NA
J: TRBJ2-5
CDR3: CASSLRVAGVAETQYF
DNA: TGTGCCAGCAGTCTCCGAGTAGCGGGAGTTGCCGAGACCCAGTACTTC

D: NA
V: TRBV30
size: NA
J: TRBJ1-2
CDR3: CAWALAGGYTF
DNA: TGTGCCTGGGCCCTGGCGGGTGGCTACACCTTC